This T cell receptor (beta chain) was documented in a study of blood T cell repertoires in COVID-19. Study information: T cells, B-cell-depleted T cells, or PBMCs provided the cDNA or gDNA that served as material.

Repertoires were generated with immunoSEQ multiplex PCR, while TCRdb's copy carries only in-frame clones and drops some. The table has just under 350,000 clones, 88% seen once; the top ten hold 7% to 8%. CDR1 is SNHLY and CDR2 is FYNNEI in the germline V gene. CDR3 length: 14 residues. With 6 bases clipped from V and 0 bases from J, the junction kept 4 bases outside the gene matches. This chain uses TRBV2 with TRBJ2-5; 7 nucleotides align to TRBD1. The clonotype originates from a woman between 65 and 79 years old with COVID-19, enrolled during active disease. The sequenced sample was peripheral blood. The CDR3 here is CASSPDRDQETQYF. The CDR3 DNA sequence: TGTGCCAGCAGCCCCGACAGGGACCAAGAGACCCAGTACTTC.